The 20 T cell receptor beta chains presented below share a single source sample, sequenced in a study of CD8+ T cells in alopecia areata. The sequencing template was cDNA reverse transcribed from extracted RNA. Repertoires were generated with immunoSEQ multiplex PCR, while TCRdb's copy carries only in-frame clones and drops some. The sample consists of roughly 30,000 clones, less than 75% of them appearing once. Material: NKG2D-high CD8+ T cells sorted from blood. The receptors stem from a human donor with alopecia areata.

The rearrangement joins TRBV15 to TRBJ2-5; 7 nucleotides match TRBD2. The germline V gene encodes CDR1 LNHNV and CDR2 YYDKDF (reference sequence). The CDR3 length is 20 residues. After removal of 6 bases from V and 5 bases from J, the junction contained 27 bases not matched to a gene. The CDR3 region is CATRVGFLRGRDTILETQYF. The CDR3 coding sequence is TGTGCCACCAGAGTCGGGTTTTTACGAGGGAGGGATACTATCCTGGAGACCCAGTACTTC.

This clone appeared a few times. V is TRBV27 and J is TRBJ1-5, with TRBD1 as a possible D gene (5 bases). Germline values: CDR1 MNHEY, CDR2 SMNVEV (reference sequence). CDR3 length equals 14 residues. Trimming took 3 bases from V and 2 from J, leaving 8 bases between them. CDR3 sequence reads: CASSFGGRNQPQHF. CDR3 DNA sequence: TGTGCCAGCAGTTTCGGGGGACGCAATCAGCCCCAGCATTTT.

The rearrangement uses TRBV28 and TRBJ2-3, with D perhaps matching TRBD1 (5 bases). CDR3 size: 15 residues. The V and J ends lost 3 bases and 0 bases respectively, with 10 bases between them. CDR1 and CDR2 from the germline V gene are MDHEN and SYDVKM. CDR3 protein: CASSFQGTSTDTQYF. The CDR3 bases are TGTGCCAGCAGTTTTCAGGGCACGAGCACAGATACGCAGTATTTT.

This chain connects TRBV9 to TRBJ2-3; D gene unclear. The CDR3 spans 12 residues. V was pared by 4 bases and J by 3 bases, with 6 bases between. The V gene's germline CDR1 is SGDLS and CDR2 YYNGEE. The CDR3 nucleotides are TGTGCCAGCAGCCTCCAGACAGATACGCAGTATTTT. It is translated as CASSLQTDTQYF.

This clone was recorded once. The rearrangement joins TRBV11-2 to TRBJ2-7, with 8 bases fitting TRBD2. Germline V lookup: CDR1 SGHAT, CDR2 FQNNGV. V dropped 5 bases and J dropped 3; count of bases not matched to a gene: 9. The CDR3 runs 15 residues. This chain's CDR3 is CASSRPGGQDYEQYF. The DNA for the CDR3 is TGTGCCAGCAGCAGGCCGGGAGGGCAGGACTACGAGCAGTACTTC. Variable domain in full (rest from reference TRBV11-2 and TRBJ2-7): EAGVAQSPRYKIIEKRQSVAFWCNPISGHATLYWYQQILGQGPKLLIQFQNNGVVDDSQLPKDRFSAERLKGVDSTLKIQPAKLEDSAVYLCASSRPGGQDYEQYFGPGTRLTVT.

This chain uses TRBV9 with TRBJ2-2; unclear D gene. The CDR3 has 14 residues. Per the germline V gene, CDR1 is SGDLS and CDR2 is YYNGEE. V was shortened by 3 bases and J by 1 base, with 7 bases between the two germline ends. The CDR3 sequence is CASSAGWNTGELFF. CDR3 in DNA: TGTGCCAGCAGCGCCGGATGGAACACCGGGGAGCTGTTTTTT. Supplemented by reference TRBV9 and TRBJ2-2, the full variable domain reads DSGVTQTPKHLITATGQRVTLRCSPRSGDLSVYWYQQSLDQGLQFLIQYYNGEERAKGNILERFSAQQFPDLHSELNLSSLELGDSALYFCASSAGWNTGELFFGEGSRLTVL.

The genes are TRBV30 and TRBJ2-1; a weak D match, TRBD2 (6 bases). V was trimmed by 2 bases and J by 0 bases, leaving 14 bases between them. CDR3 length: 16 amino acids. The germline V gene encodes CDR1 GTSNPN and CDR2 SVGIG (reference sequence). The DNA for the CDR3 is TGTGCCTGGAGTCTACTGGGTAGCGGCTCCTACAATGAGCAGTTCTTC. Translated: CAWSLLGSGSYNEQFF.

The gene calls are TRBV7-9 and TRBJ2-1; D unclear. The V and J ends lost 7 bases and 5 bases respectively, with 3 bases between them. The CDR3 extends over 10 amino acids. Germline V gives CDR1 SEHNR, CDR2 FQNEAQ (reference sequence). This chain's CDR3 is CASTDNEQFF. Written as DNA, the CDR3 is TGTGCCAGCACCGACAATGAGCAGTTCTTC.

The J gene is TRBJ2-3, the V gene TRBV7-8; D uncertain. Trimming pared 3 bases from V and 6 bases from J, leaving 13 bases between. Germline V CDR1 and CDR2: SGHVS, FQNEAQ. The CDR3 has 14 residues. DNA of the CDR3: TGTGCCAGCAGCTTTTCCGGCCTAATGGATACGCAGTATTTT. It codes for CASSFSGLMDTQYF.

The chain employs TRBV27 and TRBJ2-7, with D unclear. Germline V gene lookup returns CDR1 MNHEY and CDR2 SMNVEV (reference sequence). V lost 5 bases and J lost 1, with 3 bases in between. The CDR3 totals 11 residues. The CDR3 reads CASSHSYEQYF. The CDR3 DNA sequence: TGTGCCAGCAGTCATTCCTACGAGCAGTACTTC.

The chain uses TRBV15 and TRBJ2-3; tentative D call: TRBD1 (5 bases). The CDR3 contains 15 residues. Germline V gene lookup returns CDR1 LNHNV and CDR2 YYDKDF (reference sequence). V lost 4 bases, J lost 0 bases, and 11 bases lay in between. CDR3 amino acids: CATSIGQTSTDTQYF. The CDR3 region has the DNA TGTGCCACCAGCATCGGACAAACTAGCACAGATACGCAGTATTTT.

J is TRBJ2-7 and V is TRBV7-8; 7 nucleotides match TRBD2. Trimming cost V 2 bases and J 0 bases; bases outside gene matches: 4. This CDR3 is 15 amino acids long. Germline V gives CDR1 SGHVS, CDR2 FQNEAQ. CDR3 region: CASSLFGGGSYEQYF. In nucleotides, the CDR3 is TGTGCCAGCAGCTTATTCGGCGGGGGCTCCTACGAGCAGTACTTC. The variable domain in full, completed from reference TRBV7-8 and TRBJ2-7, reads GAGVSQSPRYKVAKRGQDVALRCDPISGHVSLFWYQQALGQGPEFLTYFQNEAQLDKSGLPSDRFFAERPEGSVSTLKIQRTQQEDSAVYLCASSLFGGGSYEQYFGPGTRLTVT.

This chain connects TRBV7-8 to TRBJ2-1; D is unresolved. Germline assignment: CDR1 SGHVS and CDR2 FQNEAQ. Trimming took off 3 bases at V and 5 bases at J, with 11 bases between the two ends. CDR3 size: 14 residues. For the CDR3, the DNA is TGTGCCAGCAGCTTCACTTCTAGGGACAATGAGCAGTTCTTC. This encodes CASSFTSRDNEQFF.

The rearrangement uses TRBV14 and TRBJ2-5, with D unresolved. V was shortened by 6 bases and J by 4 bases, with 6 bases between the two germline ends. The CDR3 is made up of 11 amino acids. Germline-derived CDR1 and CDR2 are SGHDN and FVKESK. CDR3 loop: CASRCPETQYF. CDR3 bases: TGTGCCAGCAGATGCCCAGAGACCCAGTACTTC.

This chain connects TRBV5-1 to TRBJ2-3; D is unclear. V was trimmed by 4 bases and J by 2 bases, leaving 11 bases between them. Germline CDR1 is SGHRS and CDR2 is YFSETQ. This CDR3 contains 14 residues. CDR3 loop: CASSDTSFTDTQYF. CDR3 DNA: TGCGCCAGCAGCGACACATCCTTCACAGATACGCAGTATTTT.

This clone was detected a few times. J is TRBJ2-3 and V is TRBV2; D remains ambiguous. The length of the CDR3 is 15 residues. Trimming cost V 0 bases and J 1 base, with 8 bases left between them. In germline, CDR1 is SNHLY, CDR2 FYNNEI. This CDR3 reads CASSEALRGTDTQYF. CDR3 nucleotides: TGTGCCAGCAGTGAAGCGCTTCGGGGCACAGATACGCAGTATTTT.

The rearrangement joins TRBV4-1 to TRBJ2-5, with unresolved D. The CDR3 sequence is 13 residues long. The germline CDR1 and CDR2 sequences are MGHRA and YSYEKL. V dropped 5 bases and J dropped 7 bases, with 14 bases sitting between them. CDR3 DNA: TGCGCCAGCAGCAACATGGAAGAAGGGACCCAGTACTTC. This encodes CASSNMEEGTQYF.

This clone was counted between two and nine times. The chain carries TRBV7-2 and TRBJ2-5; tentatively, D is TRBD1 or TRBD2 (5 bases each). The CDR3 spans 12 residues. Germline loops: CDR1 SGHTA, CDR2 FQGNSA. Trimming left V 1 base short and J 13 bases short, with 13 bases between. The CDR3 DNA reads as TGTGCCAGCAGCTTAGTGGGACCCCCCCCGTACTTC. Its protein is CASSLVGPPPYF.

The chain is built from TRBV4-3 and TRBJ2-7; no clear D gene. V was clipped by 1 base and J by 3 bases, with 10 bases between them. CDR3 length equals 14 residues. Germline V gene sequence: CDR1 LGHNA, CDR2 YSLEER. CDR3 residues: CASSQVVGSYEQYF. The CDR3 DNA reads as TGCGCCAGCAGCCAAGTTGTGGGTAGCTACGAGCAGTACTTC.

V gene TRBV6-5 combines with J gene TRBJ1-5, with D maybe TRBD1 (5 bases). Germline-derived CDR1 and CDR2 are MNHEY and SVGAGI. V lost 6 bases and J 1 base, leaving 13 bases between the germline ends. This CDR3 has 15 amino acids. The CDR3 spells CASRQQGISNQPQHF. Written as DNA, the CDR3 is TGTGCCAGCAGACAGCAGGGTATCAGCAATCAGCCCCAGCATTTT.